One sample yielded the 16 T cell receptor beta chains listed below, sequenced in a study of T cell responses to AZD1222 COVID-19 vaccine. The table came from immunoSEQ multiplex PCR; TCRdb's copy has only in-frame clones and leaves some out. The sample consists of about 93,000 clones, more than 80% of them appearing once. Sequences were derived from peripheral blood, sampled 28 days after the second AZD1222 dose. The receptors come from an adult who received the AZD1222 COVID-19 vaccine.

The rearrangement links TRBV19 to TRBJ1-2, with 8 positions matching TRBD1. CDR1 is LNHDA, CDR2 SQIVND, per germline (reference sequence). J gave up 0 bases and V 6 bases, and 21 bases lay outside the gene matches. The CDR3 covers 20 residues. CDR3 coding DNA: TGTGCCAGTAGGGTTGGATGGCGGACAGGGATTTATCCAGCTAACTATGGCTACACCTTC. Protein product: CASRVGWRTGIYPANYGYTF.

The chain is built from TRBV6-5 and TRBJ1-1; the D is unclear. Trimming cost V 0 bases and J 3 bases, with 8 bases left between them. The CDR3 runs 14 residues. Germline loops: CDR1 MNHEY, CDR2 SVGAGI. The CDR3 nucleotides read TGTGCCAGCAGTTACTCCGAGGGATACACTGAAGCTTTCTTT. Translated, it gives CASSYSEGYTEAFF.

The V call is TRBV11-3, the J call TRBJ2-2; maybe TRBD1 (5 bases). CDR3 length: 15 residues. The V gene lost 3 bases and the J gene lost 4 bases, with 12 bases spanning the gap. Germline values: CDR1 SGHNT, CDR2 YENEEA. This CDR3 reads CASSFTRVGTGELFF. As DNA, the CDR3 is TGTGCCAGCAGCTTCACCAGGGTGGGCACCGGGGAGCTGTTTTTT.

V and J are TRBV3-1 (or the pseudogene TRBV3-2) and TRBJ2-7, with a possible D match to TRBD2 (6 bases). Germline V gives CDR1 LGHDT, CDR2 YNNKEL (reference sequence). The CDR3 covers 11 residues. Trimming stripped 1 base from V and 8 bases from J, with 6 bases between. The CDR3 reads CASSQGGKQYF. CDR3 DNA: TGTGCCAGCAGCCAAGGCGGGAAGCAGTACTTC.

This sequence joins TRBV5-1 and TRBJ1-2, with 10 bases that match TRBD1. Trimming cost V 1 base and J 8 bases; bases outside gene matches: 5. This CDR3 has 14 residues. Germline CDR1 is SGHRS and CDR2 is YFSETQ. The CDR3: CASSLRQGARGYTF. The CDR3 DNA sequence: TGCGCCAGCAGCTTGAGACAGGGGGCGCGGGGCTACACCTTC.

The chain carries TRBV29-1 and TRBJ1-5; 9 bases fit TRBD1. V was clipped by 6 bases and J by 7 bases; unmatched bases: 10. The CDR3 consists of 14 residues. The germline gives CDR1 SQVTM, CDR2 ANQGSEA. The CDR3 DNA sequence: TGCAGCGTGGGGACAGGGCTTGGGGAACAGCCCCAGCATTTT. Amino acids: CSVGTGLGEQPQHF. The variable domain in full, completed from reference TRBV29-1 and TRBJ1-5, reads SAVISQKPSRDICQRGTSLTIQCQVDSQVTMMFWYRQQPGQSLTLIATANQGSEATYESGFVIDKFPISRPNLTFSTLTVSNMSPEDSSIYLCSVGTGLGEQPQHFGDGTRLSIL.

The V and J genes are TRBV7-2 and TRBJ1-3; weak D call: TRBD1 (5 bases). The germline CDR1 and CDR2 sequences are SGHTA and FQGNSA. V was trimmed by 0 bases and J by 0 bases, leaving 12 bases between them. The CDR3 consists of 17 residues. The CDR3 DNA sequence: TGTGCCAGCAGCTTAGCTCCCTACAGGACCTCTGGAAACACCATATATTTT. It codes for CASSLAPYRTSGNTIYF.

This clone was counted between two and nine times. The J gene is TRBJ2-2, the V gene TRBV6-1, with D possibly called TRBD1 or TRBD2 (5 bases each). Germline CDR1 and CDR2: MNHNS and SASEGT. This CDR3 spans 16 amino acids. Trimming stripped 0 bases from V and 0 bases from J, with 8 bases between. CDR3 loop: CASSEARDPNTGELFF. As DNA, the CDR3 is TGTGCCAGCAGTGAAGCGAGGGACCCGAACACCGGGGAGCTGTTTTTT.

This sequence joins TRBV3-1 (or the pseudogene TRBV3-2) and TRBJ2-5; D remains unclear. V lost 0 bases and J lost 5, with 4 bases in between. The germline CDR1 and CDR2 sequences are LGHDT and YNNKEL (reference sequence). The CDR3 is made up of 12 amino acids. The CDR3 region is CASSQDKETQYF. In DNA, the CDR3 is TGTGCCAGCAGCCAAGATAAGGAGACCCAGTACTTC.

This clone was counted once. V and J are TRBV6-6 and TRBJ2-7, with TRBD2 identical over 11 bases. CDR3 length: 15 residues. The V gene end was trimmed by 5 bases and the J gene end by 3 bases; junction bases not matched to a gene: 6. The V gene's germline CDR1 is MNHNY and CDR2 SVGAGI (reference sequence). In DNA, the CDR3 is TGTGCCAGCAGTGCCACTAGCGGGGGCCGCTACGAGCAGTACTTC. This sequence encodes CASSATSGGRYEQYF.

The chain is built from TRBV6-1 and TRBJ1-6; TRBD1 matches at 10 bases. The J segment lost 7 bases and the V segment lost 4 bases, leaving 10 bases of the junction unmatched. The CDR3 length is 17 residues. The V gene's germline CDR1 is MNHNS and CDR2 SASEGT. The CDR3 coding sequence is TGTGCCAGCAGTGCCTACCGGGACAGGGGAGGCAATTCACCCCTCCACTTT. Its translation is CASSAYRDRGGNSPLHF.

The chain has TRBV18 and TRBJ2-7, with D perhaps matching TRBD1 (6 bases). CDR3 length: 13 residues. In germline, CDR1 is KGHSH, CDR2 LQKENI. V was cut by 4 bases and J by 5 bases, with 12 bases left in between. This CDR3 reads CASSLQGAHEQYF. In DNA, the CDR3 is TGTGCCAGCTCACTACAGGGTGCCCACGAGCAGTACTTC.

This chain connects TRBV27 to TRBJ2-7; 8 bases are shared with TRBD1. With V trimmed by 1 base and J by 2 bases, 7 bases remained unmatched. The CDR3 runs 16 residues. Germline lookup yields CDR1 MNHEY and CDR2 SMNVEV (reference sequence). This chain's CDR3 is CASSLWGTGLTYEQYF. DNA for the CDR3: TGTGCCAGCAGTTTATGGGGGACAGGACTTACCTACGAGCAGTACTTC.

Concerning this clone itself: Additional DNA sequences in this sample encode the identical CDR3. The chain joins TRBV29-1 to TRBJ1-1; no reliable D call. The CDR3 consists of 10 residues. The ends were cut back, 5 bases at V and 1 base at J, with 2 bases in the middle. Germline lookup yields CDR1 SQVTM and CDR2 ANQGSEA. CDR3 region: CSVQNTEAFF. The CDR3 DNA sequence: TGCAGCGTTCAGAACACTGAAGCTTTCTTT.

The chain links TRBV7-9 to TRBJ2-1; 9 nucleotides line up with TRBD2. The CDR3 is made up of 18 amino acids. Unmatched junction bases numbered 15, after V lost 5 bases and J lost 4 bases. Germline V gene sequence: CDR1 SEHNR, CDR2 FQNEAQ (reference sequence). CDR3 sequence: CASSVYEGSGGRYNEQFF. The DNA for the CDR3 is TGTGCCAGCAGCGTGTATGAGGGTAGCGGGGGCCGATACAATGAGCAGTTCTTC.

This clone was seen once. The chain employs TRBV6-5 and TRBJ2-1; D is ambiguous. The V gene's germline CDR1 is MNHEY and CDR2 SVGAGI. Trimming cost V 5 bases and J 0 bases, with 11 bases left between them. The CDR3 is 15 amino acids. The CDR3 loop reads CASSRGVSSYNEQFF. The CDR3 DNA is TGTGCCAGCAGTCGAGGAGTAAGCTCCTACAATGAGCAGTTCTTC.